The 7 T cell receptor beta chains reported below all come from one sample, sequenced in a study of cytomegalovirus exposure and HLA in healthy donors. PCR used 60 Vbeta primers and 13 Jbeta primers. Libraries were prepared by immunoSEQ multiplex PCR; TCRdb keeps only in-frame clonotypes and omits some of them. The sample carries over 100,000 clones, around 63% recorded once. The sample was PBMCs. Receptors were obtained from a man aged 35-49 years in good health and CMV-seropositive.

The rearrangement joins TRBV2 to TRBJ2-2; 7 positions match TRBD1. V trimming: 3 bases; J trimming: 5 bases; junction bases outside the gene matches: 6. This CDR3 has 15 amino acids. Germline loops: CDR1 SNHLY, CDR2 FYNNEI. This chain's CDR3 is CASSEGQRFTGELFF. The CDR3 DNA reads TGTGCCAGCAGTGAGGGACAGAGATTTACCGGGGAGCTGTTTTTT. Full variable domain (remainder filled in from reference TRBV2 and TRBJ2-2): EPEVTQTPSHQVTQMGQEVILRCVPISNHLYFYWYRQILGQKVEFLVSFYNNEISEKSEIFDDQFSVERPDGSNFTLKIRSTKLEDSAMYFCASSEGQRFTGELFFGEGSRLTVL.

CDR3 nucleotide sequence: TGTGCCAGCAGCTTTACAGGGGTCGGACAAGAGACCCAGTACTTC. Amino acid sequence: CASSFTGVGQETQYF. V is TRBV5-8 and J is TRBJ2-5; 7 positions match TRBD1. The trim removed 2 bases at V and 2 bases at J, leaving 6 bases unmatched. Germline CDR1 SGHTS, CDR2 YDEGEE. This CDR3 has 15 residues.

V usage is TRBV4-1 and J usage is TRBJ1-2; 9 nucleotides line up with TRBD1. Per the germline V gene, CDR1 is MGHRA and CDR2 is YSYEKL. J gave up 6 bases and V 2 bases, and 4 bases lay outside the gene matches. The CDR3 is 14 residues long. As DNA, the CDR3 is TGCGCCAGCAGCCAATCGACAGGGGGTCATGGCTACACCTTC. This translates into CASSQSTGGHGYTF.

In DNA form, the CDR3 reads TGTGCCAGCAGAACCAGCGGGGAGGGAGACAATGAGCAGTTCTTC. Its protein product is CASRTSGEGDNEQFF. J is TRBJ2-1 and V is TRBV28; 7 positions agree with TRBD2. This CDR3 is built from 15 residues. With 6 bases clipped from V and 5 bases from J, the junction kept 10 bases outside the gene matches. Germline V CDR1 and CDR2: MDHEN, SYDVKM.

This chain connects TRBV5-4 to TRBJ2-4; 8 nucleotides agree with TRBD2. There are 13 residues in the CDR3. After removal of 0 bases from V and 7 bases from J, the junction contained 0 bases not matched to a gene. CDR1 is SGHNT, CDR2 YYREEE, per germline (reference sequence). In DNA form, the CDR3 reads TGTGCCAGCAGCTTGGGACTAGCGAACATTCAGTACTTC. Protein: CASSLGLANIQYF.

The CDR3 reads CSVEDTGQGYEQYF. For the CDR3, the DNA is TGCAGCGTTGAAGATACGGGACAGGGCTACGAGCAGTACTTC. This rearrangement joins TRBV29-1 to TRBJ2-7; 9 bases line up with TRBD1. Germline V lookup: CDR1 SQVTM, CDR2 ANQGSEA. Trimming cost V 0 bases and J 3 bases; bases outside gene matches: 3. The CDR3 runs 14 residues.

J is TRBJ1-1 and V is TRBV7-2; tentative D call: TRBD1 (5 bases). The CDR3 extends over 14 amino acids. Germline CDR1 is SGHTA and CDR2 is FQGNSA. Trimming stripped 1 base from V and 8 bases from J, with 14 bases between. In DNA form, the CDR3 reads TGTGCCAGCAGCTTAGACCCGGGGGTTCGAGAAGCTTTCTTT. Its translation: CASSLDPGVREAFF.